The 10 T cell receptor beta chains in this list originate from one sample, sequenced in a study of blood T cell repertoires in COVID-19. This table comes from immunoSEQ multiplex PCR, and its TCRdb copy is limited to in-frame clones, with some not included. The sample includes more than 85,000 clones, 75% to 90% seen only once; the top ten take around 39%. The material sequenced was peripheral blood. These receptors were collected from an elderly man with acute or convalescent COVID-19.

The CDR3 reads CASSLFGRFASTDTQYF. As DNA, the CDR3 is TGTGCCAGCAGCTTATTCGGGAGGTTTGCTAGCACAGATACGCAGTATTTT. The chain recombines TRBV7-2 with TRBJ2-3; TRBD2 agrees at 7 bases. The germline V gene encodes CDR1 SGHTA and CDR2 FQGNSA. The CDR3 extends over 17 amino acids. V trimming: 2 bases; J trimming: 0 bases; junction bases outside the gene matches: 8.

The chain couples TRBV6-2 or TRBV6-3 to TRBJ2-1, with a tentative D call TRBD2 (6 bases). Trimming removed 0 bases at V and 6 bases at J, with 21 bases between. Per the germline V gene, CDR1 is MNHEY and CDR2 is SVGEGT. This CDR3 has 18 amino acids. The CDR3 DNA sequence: TGTGCCAGCAGTTACTCGAGGGTTGGGTCACTAGCACGCAATGAGCAGTTCTTC. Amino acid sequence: CASSYSRVGSLARNEQFF.

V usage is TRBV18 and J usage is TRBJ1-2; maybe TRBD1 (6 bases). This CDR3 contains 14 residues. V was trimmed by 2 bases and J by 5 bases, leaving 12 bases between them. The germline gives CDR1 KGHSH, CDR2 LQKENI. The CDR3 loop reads CASSPSGGQYGYTF. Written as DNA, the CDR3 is TGTGCCAGCTCACCAAGCGGGGGGCAGTATGGCTACACCTTC.

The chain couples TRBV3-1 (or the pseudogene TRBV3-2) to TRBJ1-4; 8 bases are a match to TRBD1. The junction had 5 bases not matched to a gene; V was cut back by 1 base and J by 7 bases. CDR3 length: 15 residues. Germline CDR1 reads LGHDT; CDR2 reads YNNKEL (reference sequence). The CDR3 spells CASSQGPGQGEKLFF. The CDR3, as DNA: TGTGCCAGCAGCCAAGGTCCCGGACAGGGTGAAAAACTGTTTTTT.

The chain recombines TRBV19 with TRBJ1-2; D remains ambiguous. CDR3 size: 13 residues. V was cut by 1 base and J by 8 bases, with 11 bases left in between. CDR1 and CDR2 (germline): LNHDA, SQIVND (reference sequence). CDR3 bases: TGTGCCAGTAGTATAGGCGGACTAGGGGGCTACACCTTC. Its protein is CASSIGGLGGYTF.

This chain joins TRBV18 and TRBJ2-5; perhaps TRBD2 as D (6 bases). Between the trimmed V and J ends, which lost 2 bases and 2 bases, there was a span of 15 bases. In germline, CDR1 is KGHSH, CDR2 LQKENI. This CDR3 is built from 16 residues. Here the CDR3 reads CASSPSRGRFQETQYF. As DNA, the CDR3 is TGTGCCAGCTCACCAAGCCGGGGGAGGTTTCAAGAGACCCAGTACTTC.

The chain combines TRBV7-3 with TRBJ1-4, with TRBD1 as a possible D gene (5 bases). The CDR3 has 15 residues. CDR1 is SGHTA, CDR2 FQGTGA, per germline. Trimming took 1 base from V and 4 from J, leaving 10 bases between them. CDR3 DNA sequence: TGTGCCAGCAGCTTAATTGGCGGGGGTAATGAAAAACTGTTTTTT. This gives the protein CASSLIGGGNEKLFF.

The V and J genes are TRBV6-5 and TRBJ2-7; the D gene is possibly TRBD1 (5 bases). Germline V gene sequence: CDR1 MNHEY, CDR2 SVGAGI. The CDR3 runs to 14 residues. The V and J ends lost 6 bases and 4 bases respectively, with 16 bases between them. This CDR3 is CASSHRGELYEQYF. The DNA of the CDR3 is TGTGCCAGCAGCCATAGGGGCGAGCTATACGAGCAGTACTTC.

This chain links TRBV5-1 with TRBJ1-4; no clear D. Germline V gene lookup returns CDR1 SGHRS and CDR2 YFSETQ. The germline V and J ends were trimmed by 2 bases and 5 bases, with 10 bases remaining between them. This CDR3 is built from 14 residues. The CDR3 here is CASSLNGPNEKLFF. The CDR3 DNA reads TGCGCCAGCAGCTTAAATGGGCCCAATGAAAAACTGTTTTTT.

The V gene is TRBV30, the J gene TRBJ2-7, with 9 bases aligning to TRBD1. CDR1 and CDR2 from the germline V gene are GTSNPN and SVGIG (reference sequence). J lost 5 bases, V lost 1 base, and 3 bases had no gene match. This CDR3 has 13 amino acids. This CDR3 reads CAWSGDRVNEQYF. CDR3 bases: TGTGCCTGGAGTGGGGACAGGGTCAACGAGCAGTACTTC.